A single sample gave rise to the 8 T cell receptor beta chains below, sequenced in a study of T cell repertoires in cytomegalovirus infection. Their antigen targets remain unknown. MiXCR, run by TCRdb on the reads, gives a single entry per CDR3 protein. The table includes some 560,000 distinct CDR3 sequences, 40% detected once. Here the sequenced sample was cultured PBMCs, taken from culture after CMV antigen stimulation. These TCRs come from a human donor in good health (CMV status not recorded). Some clones in this sample may be carry-over from other donors' samples.

The chain is built from TRBV14 and TRBJ1-1; D not resolved. Germline values: CDR1 SGHDN, CDR2 FVKESK. V was pared by 2 bases and J by 4 bases, with 11 bases between. The CDR3 contains 14 residues. CDR3 sequence reads: CASSQTLEGTEAFF. Written as DNA, the CDR3 is TGTGCCAGCAGCCAAACCCTTGAAGGCACTGAAGCTTTCTTT.

The chain recombines TRBV7-9 with TRBJ2-3; 8 nucleotides align to TRBD2. CDR3 length: 16 amino acids. The trim removed 5 bases at V and 3 bases at J, leaving 10 bases unmatched. The V gene's germline CDR1 is SEHNR and CDR2 FQNEAQ (reference sequence). CDR3 amino acids: CASSPSPGGHTDTQYF. The CDR3 DNA is TGTGCCAGCAGCCCCTCCCCGGGGGGGCATACAGATACGCAGTATTTT.

V is TRBV6-1 and J is TRBJ2-5; 10 bases are shared with TRBD2. The CDR3 covers 15 residues. Germline-derived CDR1 and CDR2 are MNHNS and SASEGT. V shed 6 bases, J shed 4 bases, and the junction held 8 bases outside the gene matches. The CDR3 protein is CASRPRTSGRETQYF. In DNA, the CDR3 is TGTGCCAGCAGACCCAGGACTAGCGGTCGAGAGACCCAGTACTTC.

V gene TRBV19 combines with J gene TRBJ2-3; TRBD2 matches 12 bases. Germline loops: CDR1 LNHDA, CDR2 SQIVND (reference sequence). The length of the CDR3 is 14 residues. J lost 6 bases, V lost 5 bases, and 3 bases had no gene match. The CDR3 region has the DNA TGTGCCAGTAGTTATACTAGCGGGAGGGATACGCAGTATTTT. It specifies CASSYTSGRDTQYF.

This clonotype has more than one count but fewer than ten. This chain connects TRBV4-1 to TRBJ2-4, with TRBD1 matching 12 bases. The CDR3 extends over 16 amino acids. From germline, CDR1 is MGHRA and CDR2 YSYEKL. After removal of 3 bases from V and 7 bases from J, the junction contained 7 bases not matched to a gene. The CDR3 sequence: CASSQATGTGGNIQYF. For the CDR3, the DNA is TGCGCCAGCAGCCAGGCGACCGGGACAGGGGGCAACATTCAGTACTTC.

The chain is built from TRBV2 and TRBJ2-7; D remains ambiguous. CDR3 length: 14 residues. CDR1 and CDR2 (germline): SNHLY, FYNNEI. V was clipped by 4 bases and J by 2 bases, with 12 bases between them. The CDR3 nucleotides read TGTGCCAGCAGTGCTACGATGGGAACCTACGAGCAGTACTTC. This codes for CASSATMGTYEQYF.

This clonotype was detected a few times. J is TRBJ2-7 and V is TRBV28; 7 bases match TRBD1. This CDR3 spans 12 amino acids. Losses at the gene ends were 7 bases for V and 4 bases for J; bases not matched to a gene: 4. Germline V gene data show CDR1 as MDHEN and CDR2 as SYDVKM. CDR3 DNA sequence: TGTGCCAGCACCGCGACAGGGTACGAGCAGTACTTC. Its translation: CASTATGYEQYF.

The chain couples TRBV20-1 to TRBJ2-5, with D perhaps matching TRBD2 (6 bases). The CDR3 extends over 16 amino acids. Germline V CDR1 and CDR2: DFQATT, SNEGSKA (reference sequence). V shed 2 bases and J shed 2 bases, with 18 bases lying between them. CDR3 residues: CSARPGPAGPQETQYF. CDR3 DNA sequence: TGCAGTGCTAGACCGGGTCCAGCGGGTCCTCAAGAGACCCAGTACTTC.